Each of the 23 T cell receptor beta chains below was sequenced from the same sample in a study of T cell repertoires in aging, cancer and after chemotherapy. Rearranged V-D-J TRB sequences were amplified with a mixed TRB-A/B primer pool. Each CDR3 protein gets one entry after TCRdb re-called the multiplex PCR reads with MiXCR. The sample gives approximately 4,900 distinct CDR3 sequences, over 30% of which show up once; about 49% is in the top ten. The template was genomic DNA from peripheral blood, not RNA. Sequencing input: blood. These receptors were obtained from a human donor with a blood cancer.

V usage is TRBV12-3 or TRBV12-4 and J usage is TRBJ2-7, with D tentatively TRBD2 (5 bases). Trimming cost V 8 bases and J 0 bases, with 11 bases left between them. The CDR3 has 13 residues. The CDR3: CASRGRSSYEQYV. CDR3 nucleotide sequence: TGTGCCAGCCGGGGTCGCAGCTCCTACGAGCAGTACGTC.

The rearrangement joins TRBV27 to TRBJ1-4; the D gene is possibly TRBD1 (5 bases). The CDR3 totals 13 residues. Per germline, CDR1 MNHEY and CDR2 SMNVEV (reference sequence). The V end was cut by 5 bases, the J end by 4 bases, with 8 bases between. The DNA for the CDR3 is TGTGCCAGCAGTCGACAGCTTAATGAAAAACTGTTTTTT. This codes for CASSRQLNEKLFF. Looking up the rest from reference TRBV27 and TRBJ1-4 gives the full variable domain: EAQVTQNPRYLITVTGKKLTVTCSQNMNHEYMSWYRQDPGLGLRQIYYSMNVEVTDKGDVPEGYKVSRKEKRNFPLILESPSPNQTSLYFCASSRQLNEKLFFGSGTQLSVL.

The chain is built from TRBV15 and TRBJ1-1; 8 bases fit TRBD1. After removal of 0 bases from V and 6 bases from J, the junction contained 6 bases not matched to a gene. The CDR3 spans 15 residues. Germline loops: CDR1 LNHNV, CDR2 YYDKDF (reference sequence). CDR3 sequence reads: CATSRDQGRGPEAFF. The CDR3 coding sequence is TGTGCCACCAGCAGAGATCAGGGCAGGGGGCCTGAAGCTTTCTTT.

The chain employs TRBV27 and TRBJ1-3, with 8 bases identical to TRBD1. Germline V gives CDR1 MNHEY, CDR2 SMNVEV (reference sequence). Trimming cost V 4 bases and J 7 bases; bases outside gene matches: 6. The CDR3 has 14 residues. The CDR3 loop reads CASSYQGAGNTIYF. The CDR3 region has the DNA TGTGCCAGCAGTTACCAGGGGGCCGGTAACACCATATATTTT.

This clonotype was seen only a few times. The chain combines TRBV6-5 with TRBJ1-2, with no clear D. The CDR3 runs 12 residues. The germline V gene encodes CDR1 MNHEY and CDR2 SVGAGI. Trimming shortened V by 5 bases and J by 7 bases, and 11 bases separated the two germline ends. CDR3 DNA: TGTGCCAGCAGTGTCCGGGGAGGTGGCTACACCTTC. The encoded protein is CASSVRGGGYTF.

This chain connects TRBV24-1 to TRBJ1-3, with D uncertain. The CDR3 spans 15 residues. The V gene lost 3 bases and the J gene lost 0 bases, with 8 bases spanning the gap. Germline V lookup: CDR1 KGHDR, CDR2 SFDVKD. The CDR3 nucleotides read TGTGCCACCAGTGATCCGGGGAGCTCTGGAAACACCATATATTTT. It yields the protein CATSDPGSSGNTIYF.

V gene TRBV19 combines with J gene TRBJ1-5; D remains ambiguous. V was cut by 5 bases and J by 0 bases, with 20 bases left in between. This CDR3 spans 18 amino acids. Germline CDR1 is LNHDA and CDR2 is SQIVND (reference sequence). The CDR3 bases are TGTGCCAGTAGTCGAGGGTCGGAGGGTGGAATTAGCAATCAGCCCCAGCATTTT. Translation gives CASSRGSEGGISNQPQHF.

The rearrangement links TRBV6-1 to TRBJ2-5; either TRBD1 or TRBD2 may fit D (5 bases each). CDR3 length equals 16 residues. With 2 bases removed from V and 0 bases from J, the gap between germline ends came to 13 bases. CDR1 is MNHNS, CDR2 SASEGT, per germline. CDR3 coding DNA: TGTGCCAGCAGTGAACAATCTGGGGGACACCAAGAGACCCAGTACTTC. It encodes CASSEQSGGHQETQYF.

V gene TRBV6-5 combines with J gene TRBJ1-5, with D unclear. V was shortened by 5 bases and J by 3 bases, with 14 bases between the two germline ends. The germline CDR1 and CDR2 sequences are MNHEY and SVGAGI. CDR3 length equals 15 residues. For the CDR3, the DNA is TGTGCCAGCAGTGAGGGAGCGGGCCTCAATCAGCCCCAGCATTTT. It yields the protein CASSEGAGLNQPQHF.

The chain has TRBV7-9 and TRBJ2-2, with D perhaps matching TRBD1 (5 bases). CDR3 length: 17 residues. V lost 1 base to trimming and J lost 4 bases, with 16 bases between them. Germline V gives CDR1 SEHNR, CDR2 FQNEAQ (reference sequence). CDR3 DNA sequence: TGTGCCAGCAGCTTAGGACAGAGAGGTTCAGGCACCGGGGAGCTGTTTTTT. This encodes CASSLGQRGSGTGELFF.

This clonotype was seen a handful of times. The CDR3 reads CSAIYHTGEDGYTF. CDR3 coding DNA: TGCAGTGCTATATATCACACAGGGGAGGATGGCTACACCTTC. The V and J genes are TRBV20-1 and TRBJ1-2; 7 bases agree with TRBD1. Trimming removed 4 bases from V and 6 bases from J; junction bases left unmatched: 11. Germline V CDR1 and CDR2: DFQATT, SNEGSKA (reference sequence). The CDR3 has 14 amino acids.

The chain joins TRBV10-3 to TRBJ2-3; the D is unclear. This CDR3 contains 12 residues. CDR1 is ENHRY, CDR2 SYGVKD, per germline. Trimming cost V 2 bases and J 6 bases, with 6 bases left between them. The CDR3 reads CAISEQADTQYF. Written as DNA, the CDR3 is TGTGCCATCAGTGAGCAGGCGGATACGCAGTATTTT.

This clonotype was seen a handful of times. V usage is TRBV30 and J usage is TRBJ1-6; D unclear. Looked up from germline, CDR1 is GTSNPN and CDR2 is SVGIG (reference sequence). The CDR3 length is 13 residues. Trimming shortened V by 4 bases and J by 4 bases, and 8 bases separated the two germline ends. The CDR3 region is CAWITQYNSPLHF. For the CDR3, the DNA is TGTGCCTGGATAACTCAGTATAATTCACCCCTCCACTTT. Full variable domain (missing parts from reference TRBV30 and TRBJ1-6): SQTIHQWPATLVQPVGSPLSLECTVEGTSNPNLYWYRQAAGRGLQLLFYSVGIGQISSEVPQNLSASRPQDRQFILSSKKLLLSDSGFYLCAWITQYNSPLHFGNGTRLTVT.

The chain is built from TRBV24-1 and TRBJ2-5; 8 bases line up with TRBD1. Trimming took 3 bases from V and 3 from J; bases not matched to a gene: 8. The CDR3 is 16 residues long. The germline CDR1 and CDR2 sequences are KGHDR and SFDVKD. This chain's CDR3 is CATSDAEPGQEETQYF. The CDR3 bases are TGTGCCACCAGTGATGCCGAACCGGGACAGGAAGAGACCCAGTACTTC.

The V call is TRBV19, the J call TRBJ2-7; 8 bases are shared with TRBD2. The CDR3 extends over 13 amino acids. V shed 8 bases and J 4 bases; nucleotides not matched to a gene: 7. Germline V CDR1 and CDR2: LNHDA, SQIVND (reference sequence). This chain's CDR3 is CASSPAGGYEQYV. DNA of the CDR3: TGTGCCAGTTCCCCCGCGGGGGGTTACGAGCAGTACGTC.

The chain couples TRBV19 to TRBJ2-1; TRBD1 is a possible D gene (5 bases). CDR3 length: 15 amino acids. Germline loops: CDR1 LNHDA, CDR2 SQIVND (reference sequence). The germline V and J ends were trimmed by 4 bases and 5 bases, with 15 bases remaining between them. CDR3 protein: CASSTLSLRDNEQFF. The CDR3 DNA reads TGTGCCAGTAGTACCCTATCGCTCAGGGACAATGAGCAGTTCTTC.

This clonotype was counted only a few times. The V call is TRBV12-3 or TRBV12-4, the J call TRBJ1-5, with a weak D call TRBD1 (6 bases). V lost 4 bases and J 8 bases, leaving 18 bases between the germline ends. The CDR3 consists of 15 residues. The CDR3 here is CASSSMGHVSEPQHF. CDR3 DNA: TGTGCCAGCAGTTCGATGGGACACGTCAGTGAGCCCCAGCATTTT.

The chain is built from TRBV6-5 and TRBJ2-7, with D perhaps TRBD1 or TRBD2 (7 bases each). Trimming left V 10 bases short and J 3 bases short, with 22 bases between. Germline V gene sequence: CDR1 MNHEY, CDR2 SVGAGI. CDR3 length: 15 residues. CDR3 in amino acids: CAIRGGQGEGYEQYF. The CDR3 DNA reads as TGTGCCATCAGGGGGGGGCAGGGAGAAGGCTACGAGCAGTACTTC.

This clonotype was detected only a few times. The V call is TRBV6-6, the J call TRBJ1-4, with D perhaps matching TRBD1 (5 bases). Trimming took 0 bases from V and 10 from J, leaving 15 bases between them. The CDR3 has 15 residues. In germline, CDR1 is MNHNY, CDR2 SVGAGI (reference sequence). In DNA form, the CDR3 reads TGTGCCAGCAGTTACTCGGGGACTCGACTGAGAAAACTGTTTTTT. As protein: CASSYSGTRLRKLFF.

By share, this clonotype ranks as medium-sized (0.01 to 0.1%). This chain connects TRBV6-1 to TRBJ2-6; D is possibly TRBD1 (5 bases). V lost 7 bases to trimming and J lost 3 bases, with 16 bases between them. Per germline, CDR1 MNHNS and CDR2 SASEGT. CDR3 length: 16 residues. CDR3 protein: CASTLQGVGGANVLTF. In DNA, the CDR3 is TGTGCCAGCACCCTTCAAGGGGTAGGTGGGGCCAACGTCCTGACTTTC.

The J gene is TRBJ2-7, the V gene TRBV5-1; 8 bases match TRBD1. This CDR3 is built from 16 residues. CDR1 SGHRS and CDR2 YFSETQ come from the germline V gene. CDR3 residues: CASSPEPGQAFHEQYV. The CDR3 nucleotides are TGTGCCAGCAGCCCGGAACCGGGACAGGCTTTCCACGAGCAGTACGTC.

The chain uses TRBV20-1 and TRBJ1-1, with D perhaps TRBD1 (5 bases). The CDR3 is made up of 16 amino acids. V was cut by 0 bases and J by 0 bases, with 14 bases left in between. Germline CDR1 and CDR2: DFQATT and SNEGSKA (reference sequence). The CDR3 spells CSAREPRGRLNTEAFF. CDR3 nucleotide sequence: TGCAGTGCTAGAGAACCCCGGGGACGGCTGAACACTGAAGCTTTCTTT.

This clonotype appeared a few times. The CDR3 spells CASSYSLEQYF. Written as DNA, the CDR3 is TGTGCCAGCAGTTACTCCCTCGAGCAGTACTTC. The rearrangement joins TRBV6-5 to TRBJ2-7, with D unclear. Per the germline V gene, CDR1 is MNHEY and CDR2 is SVGAGI. The CDR3 sequence is 11 residues long. V was trimmed by 0 bases and J by 6 bases, leaving 3 bases between them.